This T cell receptor beta chain originates from a study of blood T cell repertoires in COVID-19. Study-wide context: Samples came from the United States, Italy and Spain, spanning acute and convalescent COVID-19. The analysed material was cDNA or gDNA that came from T cells, B-cell-depleted T cells, or PBMCs.

Under the authors' procedure: The authors estimated nucleated cell counts from reference gene primer amplification. TCRdb keeps only in-frame clones here, not all; method: immunoSEQ multiplex PCR. The V and J calls and clone size come from that table; D and trimming were worked out from the DNA. The sample holds approximately 62,000 clones, 76% seen once. Germline assignment: CDR1 SGHAT and CDR2 FQNNGV. There are 16 residues in the CDR3. The J segment lost 2 bases and the V segment lost 3 bases, leaving 9 bases of the junction unmatched. This sequence originates from a woman aged 45-65 years with active or convalescent COVID-19. The sequenced sample was peripheral blood. The chain is built from TRBV11-2 and TRBJ1-1; 7 bases match TRBD1. The CDR3 DNA follows: TGTGCCAGCAGCTTCTTTCCCGGGACAGTTAACACTGAAGCTTTCTTT. Its translation is CASSFFPGTVNTEAFF. Using reference TRBV11-2 and TRBJ1-1 for the parts outside the CDR3, the full variable domain is EAGVAQSPRYKIIEKRQSVAFWCNPISGHATLYWYQQILGQGPKLLIQFQNNGVVDDSQLPKDRFSAERLKGVDSTLKIQPAKLEDSAVYLCASSFFPGTVNTEAFFGQGTRLTVV.